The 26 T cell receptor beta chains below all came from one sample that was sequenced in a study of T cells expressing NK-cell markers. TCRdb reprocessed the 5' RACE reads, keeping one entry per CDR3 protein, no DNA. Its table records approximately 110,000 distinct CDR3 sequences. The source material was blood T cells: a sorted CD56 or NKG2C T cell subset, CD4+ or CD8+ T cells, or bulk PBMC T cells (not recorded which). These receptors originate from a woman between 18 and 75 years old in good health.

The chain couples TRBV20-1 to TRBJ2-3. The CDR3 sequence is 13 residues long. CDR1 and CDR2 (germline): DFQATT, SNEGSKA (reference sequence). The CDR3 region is CSARAVVTDTQYF.

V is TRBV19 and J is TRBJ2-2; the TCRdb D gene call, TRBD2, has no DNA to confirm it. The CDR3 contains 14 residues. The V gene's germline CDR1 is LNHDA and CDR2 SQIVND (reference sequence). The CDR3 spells CASSWLAGSGELFF. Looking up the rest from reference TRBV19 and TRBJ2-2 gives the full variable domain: DGGITQSPKYLFRKEGQNVTLSCEQNLNHDAMYWYRQDPGQGLRLIYYSQIVNDFQKGDIAEGYSVSREKKESFPLTVTSAQKNPTAFYLCASSWLAGSGELFFGEGSRLTVL.

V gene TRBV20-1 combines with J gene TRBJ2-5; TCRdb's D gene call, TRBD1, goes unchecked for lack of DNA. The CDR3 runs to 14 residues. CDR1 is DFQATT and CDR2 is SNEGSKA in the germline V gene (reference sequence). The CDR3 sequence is CSALTGALQETQYF.

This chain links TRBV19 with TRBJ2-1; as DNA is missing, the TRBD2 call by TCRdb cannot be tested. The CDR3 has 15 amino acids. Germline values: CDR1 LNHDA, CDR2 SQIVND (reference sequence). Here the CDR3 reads CASSMKGGGYNEQFF.

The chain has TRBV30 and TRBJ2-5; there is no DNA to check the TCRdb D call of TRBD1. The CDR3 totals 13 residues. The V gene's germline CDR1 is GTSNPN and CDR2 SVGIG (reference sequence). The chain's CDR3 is CAWRDRGWETQYF.

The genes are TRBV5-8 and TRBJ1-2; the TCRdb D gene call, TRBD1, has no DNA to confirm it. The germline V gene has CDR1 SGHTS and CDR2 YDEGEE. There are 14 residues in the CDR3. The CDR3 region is CASSSRQGWDGYTF.

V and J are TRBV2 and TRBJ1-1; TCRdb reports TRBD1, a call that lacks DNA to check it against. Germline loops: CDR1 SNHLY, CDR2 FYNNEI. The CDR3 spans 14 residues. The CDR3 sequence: CASSKRRDMAEAFF.

The CDR3 spells CASSGQGEGDYGYTF. The J gene is TRBJ1-2, the V gene TRBV9; the TCRdb call, TRBD1, lacks DNA for checking. The CDR3 sequence is 15 residues long. Germline V gene lookup returns CDR1 SGDLS and CDR2 YYNGEE.

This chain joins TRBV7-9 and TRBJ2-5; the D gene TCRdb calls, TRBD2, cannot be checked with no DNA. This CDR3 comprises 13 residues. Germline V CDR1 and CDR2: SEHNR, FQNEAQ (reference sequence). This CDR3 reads CASSLETEGTQYF.

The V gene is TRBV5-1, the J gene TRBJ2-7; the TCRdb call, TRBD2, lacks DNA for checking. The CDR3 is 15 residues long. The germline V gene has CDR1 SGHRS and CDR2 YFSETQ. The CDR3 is CASSDLAGNSYEQYF.

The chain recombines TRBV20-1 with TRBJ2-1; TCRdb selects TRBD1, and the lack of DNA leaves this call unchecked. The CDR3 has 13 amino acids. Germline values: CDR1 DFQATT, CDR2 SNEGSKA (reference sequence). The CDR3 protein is CSRTGSSYNEQFF.

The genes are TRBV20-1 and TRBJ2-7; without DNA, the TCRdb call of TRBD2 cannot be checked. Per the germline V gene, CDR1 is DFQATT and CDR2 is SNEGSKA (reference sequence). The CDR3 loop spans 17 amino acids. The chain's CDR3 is CSASEPTSGSRGYEQYF.

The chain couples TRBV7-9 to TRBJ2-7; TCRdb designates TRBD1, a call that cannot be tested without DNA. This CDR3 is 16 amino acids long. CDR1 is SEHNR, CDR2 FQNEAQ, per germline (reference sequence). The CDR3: CASSKTGSGPTYEQYF.

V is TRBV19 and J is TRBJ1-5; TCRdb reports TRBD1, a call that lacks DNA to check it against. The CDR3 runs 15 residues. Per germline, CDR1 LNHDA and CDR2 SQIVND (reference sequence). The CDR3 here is CASSMGTGVNQPQHF.

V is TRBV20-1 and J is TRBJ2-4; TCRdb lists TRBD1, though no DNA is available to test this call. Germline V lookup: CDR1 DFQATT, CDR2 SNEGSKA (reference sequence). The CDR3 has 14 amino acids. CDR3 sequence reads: CSAPDRDGKNIQYF.

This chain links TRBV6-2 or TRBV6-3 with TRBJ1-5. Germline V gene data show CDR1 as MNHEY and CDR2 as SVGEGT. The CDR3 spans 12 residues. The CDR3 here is CASSYAVQPQHF.

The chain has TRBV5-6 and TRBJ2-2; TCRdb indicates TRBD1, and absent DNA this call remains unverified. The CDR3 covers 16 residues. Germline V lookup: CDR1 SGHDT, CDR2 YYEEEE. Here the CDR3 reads CASSLSEQGVTGELFF. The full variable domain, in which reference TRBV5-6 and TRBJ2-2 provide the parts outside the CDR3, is DAGVTQSPTHLIKTRGQQVTLRCSPKSGHDTVSWYQQALGQGPQFIFQYYEEEERQRGNFPDRFSGHQFPNYSSELNVNALLLGDSALYLCASSLSEQGVTGELFFGEGSRLTVL.

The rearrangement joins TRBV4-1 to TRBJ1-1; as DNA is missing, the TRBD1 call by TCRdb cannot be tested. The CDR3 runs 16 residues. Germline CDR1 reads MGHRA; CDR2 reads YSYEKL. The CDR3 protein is CASSHPGGPWNTEAFF.

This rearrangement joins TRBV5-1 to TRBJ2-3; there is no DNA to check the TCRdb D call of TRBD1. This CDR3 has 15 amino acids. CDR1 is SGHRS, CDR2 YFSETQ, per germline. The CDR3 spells CASSLVTRGADTQYF. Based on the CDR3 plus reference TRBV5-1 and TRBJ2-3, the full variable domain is KAGVTQTPRYLIKTRGQQVTLSCSPISGHRSVSWYQQTPGQGLQFLFEYFSETQRNKGNFPGRFSGRQFSNSRSEMNVSTLELGDSALYLCASSLVTRGADTQYFGPGTRLTVL.

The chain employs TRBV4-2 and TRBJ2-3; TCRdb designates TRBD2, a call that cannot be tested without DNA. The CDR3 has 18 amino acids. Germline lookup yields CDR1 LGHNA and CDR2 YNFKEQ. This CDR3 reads CASSHLESGREGTDTQYF.

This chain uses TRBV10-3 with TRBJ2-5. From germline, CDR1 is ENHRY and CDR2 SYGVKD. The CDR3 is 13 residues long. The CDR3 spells CAISEESGETQYF.

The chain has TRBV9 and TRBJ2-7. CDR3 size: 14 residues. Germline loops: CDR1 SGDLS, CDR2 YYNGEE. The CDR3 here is CASSVVGSTYEQYF.

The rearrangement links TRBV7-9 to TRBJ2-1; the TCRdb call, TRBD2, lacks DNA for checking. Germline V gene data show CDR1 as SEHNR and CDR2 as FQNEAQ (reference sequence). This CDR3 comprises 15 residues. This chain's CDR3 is CASIPRLAGDHEQFF.

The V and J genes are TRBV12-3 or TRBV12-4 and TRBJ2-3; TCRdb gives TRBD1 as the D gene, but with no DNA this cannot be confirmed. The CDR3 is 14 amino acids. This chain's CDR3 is CASSFWAGTDTQYF.

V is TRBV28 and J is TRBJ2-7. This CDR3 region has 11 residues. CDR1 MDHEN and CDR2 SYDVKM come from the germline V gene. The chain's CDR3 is CASSVSYEQYF.

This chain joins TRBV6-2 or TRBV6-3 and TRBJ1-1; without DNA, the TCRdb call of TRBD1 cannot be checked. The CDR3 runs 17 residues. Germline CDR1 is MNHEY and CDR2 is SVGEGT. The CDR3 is CASSYPTGIEEDTEAFF.